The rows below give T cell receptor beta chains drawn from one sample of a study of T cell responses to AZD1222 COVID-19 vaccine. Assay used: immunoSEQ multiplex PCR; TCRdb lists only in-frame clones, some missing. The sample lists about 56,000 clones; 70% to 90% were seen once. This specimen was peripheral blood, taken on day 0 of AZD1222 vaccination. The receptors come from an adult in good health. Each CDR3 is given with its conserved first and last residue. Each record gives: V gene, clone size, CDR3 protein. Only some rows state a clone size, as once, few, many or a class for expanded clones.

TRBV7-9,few,CASSLGRGGSGYTF
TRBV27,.,CASSLDHRTSYGYTF
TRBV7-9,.,CASSEGTEASYEQYF
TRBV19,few,CASSIGGLNEQFF
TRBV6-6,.,CASTSGNQPQHF
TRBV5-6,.,CASSLFIYRDRVGNTIYF
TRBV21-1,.,CASSLDCTSYNEQFF
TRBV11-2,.,CASSPSSVGNQPQHF
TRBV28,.,CASSPRITSGLTYEQYF
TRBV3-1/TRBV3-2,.,CASSQGRSNSGNTIYF
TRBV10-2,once,CASSGGRTEGNQPQHF
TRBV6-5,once,CASRPRSSNQPQHF
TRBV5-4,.,CASSLVGQHLETQYF
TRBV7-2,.,CASSSAGTTTYEQYF
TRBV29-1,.,CSVARGGYNEQFF
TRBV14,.,CASSQGRFSNEKLFF
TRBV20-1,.,CSARVVTQYF
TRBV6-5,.,CASSYRGSYEQYF
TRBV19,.,CASSIARFDRRPQHF
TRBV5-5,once,CASSLVDGNQPQHF
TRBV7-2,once,CASSFSTFYGYTF
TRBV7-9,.,CASSVTIIRGHEGNTEAFF
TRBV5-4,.,CASSLRPSVETQYF
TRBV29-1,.,CSVGRDRGNEQFF
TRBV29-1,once,CSVASQQGAYGYTF
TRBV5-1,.,CASSLGTSGVGNEQFF
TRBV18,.,CASSPWQANTGELFF
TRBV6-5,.,CASSYGTPITEAFF
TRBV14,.,CASSQIGARSGNTIYF
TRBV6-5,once,CASSEIWTAGNTIYF
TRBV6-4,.,CASSLKGGPDSCHGYTF
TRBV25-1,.,CASRLTGGFYNEQFF
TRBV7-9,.,CASSSTPLTGGDYGYTF
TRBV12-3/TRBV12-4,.,CASSLLNEQFF
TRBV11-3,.,CASSAGDSIDEQFF
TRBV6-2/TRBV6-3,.,CASSRQSYEQYF
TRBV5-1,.,CASSWAGPNTGELFF
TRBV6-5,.,CASGNNEQFF
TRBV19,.,CASSHRGPESYSNQPQHF
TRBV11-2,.,CASSLGAAATDTQYF
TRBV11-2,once,CASSLDLSQVGMLNTEAFF
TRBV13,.,CASSLTGGSGNTIYF